This T cell receptor (beta chain) emerged from a study of post-analysis software for immune sequencing data (dated by TCRdb to 2014 to 2015). For context, the study as a whole: Recorded disease courses included relapsing-remitting, secondary progressive and progressive-relapsing multiple sclerosis, with some patients lacking subtype annotation. A subset of samples was prepared in parallel using single-end sample barcoding, then pooled and co-amplified after Illumina adapter ligation. The patient repertoires were set against eleven to twelve previously published healthy control repertoires from donors whose ages ranged from roughly 6 to 27 years. What the research found in general, with its limitations: Direct clustering with F measure showed strong co-clustering of samples prepared in the same batch, prompting a batch-effect correction. Significantly lower normalized Chao1 diversity was found in multiple sclerosis patients than in controls, suggesting substantial peripheral T-cell clonal expansion. The control group was slightly older than the multiple sclerosis patient group. Patients showed significantly higher frequencies than controls for a handful of TRBV segments, among them TRBV5-6, TRBV5-1 and TRBV20-1.

In the germline V gene, CDR1 corresponds to MRHNA and CDR2 to SNTAGT. Ends trimmed: V by 5 bases, J by 5 bases; bases unmatched to a gene: 5. Spanning cysteine to phenylalanine, the CDR3 consists of 15 amino acids. CDR3 DNA is the only sequence kept; it has 45 bases, read in frame from the first base. The protocol used for the library was PCR. Sequencing used an Illumina HiSeq 2500. To reduce PCR and sequencing biases, unique molecular identifiers were incorporated into the TCR beta cDNA libraries. About 500,000 cDNA molecules were obtained for every 1 to 10 million input T cells, so each molecule roughly corresponded to one T cell. Patient libraries were prepared and sequenced with the same protocol used for the earlier healthy control dataset. Within a given batch, samples were prepared together, multiplexed and sequenced on the same HiSeq lane. As for the authors' bioinformatics: MIGEC was used to process the raw barcoded reads, and molecular identifier groups with only a single read were discarded before consensus assembly and CDR3 extraction. VDJtools was used for post-analysis of the clonotype tables, with diversity normalized by down-sampling every dataset to the smallest sample size. In repertoire overlap clustering, CDR3 amino acid sequences, but not nucleotide sequences, were matched to correct batch-related cross-sample contamination. TCRdb reprocessed the public reads (quality trimming at Q25 with fastp, clone calling with MiXCR) and kept in-frame beta chains. For every CDR3 protein sequence, its rows merge into one entry that carries the most common genes and DNA. The V and J calls and clone size are TCRdb's, not the authors'. This sample gives about 460,000 distinct CDR3 sequences in total; around 40% of them show up just once. The ten biggest clones cover about 12% of the sample.

This clonotype was counted only a few times. This receptor's antigen is unknown. There are no base qualities to consult, and no much larger clone falls within one base. TCR beta repertoires were profiled from peripheral blood of about a dozen young patients with multiple sclerosis to demonstrate the VDJtools post-analysis software. The multiple sclerosis patients were children and adolescents ranging in age from roughly 6 to 15 years. The rearrangement joined TRBV6-4 to TRBJ2-1; TRBD2 aligns with 11 central bases. The sequenced sample consisted of blood. The TCR sequence derives from a girl aged 5-17 years with multiple sclerosis. The DNA is as follows: TGTGCCAGCAGTCCCGGGACTAGCGGAGACAATGAGCAGTTCTTC. This gives the protein CASSPGTSGDNEQFF.